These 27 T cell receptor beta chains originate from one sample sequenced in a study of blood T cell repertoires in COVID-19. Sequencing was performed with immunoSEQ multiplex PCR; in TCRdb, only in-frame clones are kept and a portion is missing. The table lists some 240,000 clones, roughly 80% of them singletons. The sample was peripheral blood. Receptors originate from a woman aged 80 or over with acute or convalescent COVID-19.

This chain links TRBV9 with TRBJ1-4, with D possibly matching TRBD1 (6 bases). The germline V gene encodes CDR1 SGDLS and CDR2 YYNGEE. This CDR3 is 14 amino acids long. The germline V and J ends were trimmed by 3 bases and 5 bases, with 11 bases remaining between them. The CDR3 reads CASSAYTGNEKLFF. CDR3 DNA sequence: TGTGCCAGCAGCGCCTATACAGGGAATGAAAAACTGTTTTTT.

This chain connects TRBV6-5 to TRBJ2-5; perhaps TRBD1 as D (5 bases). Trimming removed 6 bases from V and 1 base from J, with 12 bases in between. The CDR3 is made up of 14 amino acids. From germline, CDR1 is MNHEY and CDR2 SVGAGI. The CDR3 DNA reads TGTGCCAGCAGACACAGACAGCTCCAAGAGACCCAGTACTTC. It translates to CASRHRQLQETQYF.

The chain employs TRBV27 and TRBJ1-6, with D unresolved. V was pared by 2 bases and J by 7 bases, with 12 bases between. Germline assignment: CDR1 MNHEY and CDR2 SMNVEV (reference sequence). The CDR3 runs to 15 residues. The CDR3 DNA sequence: TGTGCCAGCAGTTTAGGAGGGAATTGGAATTCACCCCTCCACTTT. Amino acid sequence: CASSLGGNWNSPLHF.

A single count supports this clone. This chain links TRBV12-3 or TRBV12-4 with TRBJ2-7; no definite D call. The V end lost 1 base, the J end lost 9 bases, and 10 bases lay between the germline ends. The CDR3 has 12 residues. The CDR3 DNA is TGTGCCAGCAGTTTAGGGGTCTGGGCGCAGTACTTC. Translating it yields CASSLGVWAQYF.

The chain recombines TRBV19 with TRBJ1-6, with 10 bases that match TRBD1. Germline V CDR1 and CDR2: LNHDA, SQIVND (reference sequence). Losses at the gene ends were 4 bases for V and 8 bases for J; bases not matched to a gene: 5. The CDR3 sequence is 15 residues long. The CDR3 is CASSKTGTGDSPLHF. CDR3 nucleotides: TGTGCCAGTAGTAAAACCGGGACAGGGGATTCACCCCTCCACTTT.

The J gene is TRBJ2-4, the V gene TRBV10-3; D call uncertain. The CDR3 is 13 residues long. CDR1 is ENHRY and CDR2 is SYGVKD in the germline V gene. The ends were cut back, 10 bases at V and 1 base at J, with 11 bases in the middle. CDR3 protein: CAKRRRAKNIQYF. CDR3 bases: TGTGCCAAAAGACGGCGGGCCAAAAACATTCAGTACTTC.

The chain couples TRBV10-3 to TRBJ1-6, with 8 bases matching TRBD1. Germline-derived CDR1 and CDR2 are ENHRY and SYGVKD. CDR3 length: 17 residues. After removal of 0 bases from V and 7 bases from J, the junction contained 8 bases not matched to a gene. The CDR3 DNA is TGTGCCATCAGTGAGTCGATAAGGACAGGGAGGAATTCACCCCTCCACTTT. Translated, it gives CAISESIRTGRNSPLHF.

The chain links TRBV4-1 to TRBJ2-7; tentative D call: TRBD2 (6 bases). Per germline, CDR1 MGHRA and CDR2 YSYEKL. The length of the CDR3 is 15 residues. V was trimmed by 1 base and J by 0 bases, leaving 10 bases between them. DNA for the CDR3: TGCGCCAGCAGCCAAGGACTAGTCGGCTCCTACGAGCAGTACTTC. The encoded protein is CASSQGLVGSYEQYF.

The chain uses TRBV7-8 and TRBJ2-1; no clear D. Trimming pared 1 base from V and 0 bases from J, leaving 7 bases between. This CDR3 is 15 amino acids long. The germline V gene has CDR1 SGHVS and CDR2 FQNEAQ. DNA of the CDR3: TGTGCCAGCAGCTTAGTCCAGGACTCCTACAATGAGCAGTTCTTC. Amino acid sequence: CASSLVQDSYNEQFF.

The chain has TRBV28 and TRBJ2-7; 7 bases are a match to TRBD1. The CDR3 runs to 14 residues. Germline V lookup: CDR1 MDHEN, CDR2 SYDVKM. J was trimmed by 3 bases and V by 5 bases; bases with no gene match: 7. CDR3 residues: CASSTWTGIYEQYF. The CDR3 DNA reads TGTGCCAGCAGTACCTGGACAGGAATCTACGAGCAGTACTTC.

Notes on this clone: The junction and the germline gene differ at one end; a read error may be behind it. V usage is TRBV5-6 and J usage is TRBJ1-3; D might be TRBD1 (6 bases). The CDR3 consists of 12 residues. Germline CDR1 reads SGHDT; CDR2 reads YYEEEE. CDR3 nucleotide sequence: TGTGCCAGCAGCTGGGGGCAGCGGGAAATGGATTTT. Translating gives CASSWGQREMDF. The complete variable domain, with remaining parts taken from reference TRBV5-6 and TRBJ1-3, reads DAGVTQSPTHLIKTRGQQVTLRCSPKSGHDTVSWYQQALGQGPQFIFQYYEEEERQRGNFPDRFSGHQFPNYSSELNVNALLLGDSALYLCASSWGQREMDFGEGSWLTVV.

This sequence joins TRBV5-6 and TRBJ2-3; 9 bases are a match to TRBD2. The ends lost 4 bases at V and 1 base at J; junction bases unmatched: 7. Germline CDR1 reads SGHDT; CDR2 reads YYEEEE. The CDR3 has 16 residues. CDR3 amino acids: CASSHLASGGTDTQYF. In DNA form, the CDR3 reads TGTGCCAGCAGCCATCTCGCTAGCGGGGGCACAGATACGCAGTATTTT.

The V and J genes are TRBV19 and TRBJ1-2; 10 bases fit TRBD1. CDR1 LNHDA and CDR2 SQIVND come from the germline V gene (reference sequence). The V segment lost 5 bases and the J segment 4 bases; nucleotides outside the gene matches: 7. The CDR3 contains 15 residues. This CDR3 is CASSRGQGTFYGYTF. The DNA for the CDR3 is TGTGCCAGTAGTCGGGGACAGGGGACCTTCTATGGCTACACCTTC.

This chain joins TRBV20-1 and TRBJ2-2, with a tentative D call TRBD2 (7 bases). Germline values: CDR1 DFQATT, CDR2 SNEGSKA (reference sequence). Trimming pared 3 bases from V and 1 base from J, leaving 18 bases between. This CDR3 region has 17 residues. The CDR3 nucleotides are TGCAGTGCTAGTCCTCCTTGGGGGGGGCTGAACACCGGGGAGCTGTTTTTT. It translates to CSASPPWGGLNTGELFF.

CDR3 loop: CATIGQANEKLFF. In DNA form, the CDR3 reads TGTGCCACCATAGGACAGGCTAATGAAAAACTGTTTTTT. The chain joins TRBV28 to TRBJ1-4; 7 bases align to TRBD1. The CDR3 contains 13 residues. Germline-derived CDR1 and CDR2 are MDHEN and SYDVKM. V gave up 10 bases and J gave up 3 bases; unmatched junction bases: 5.

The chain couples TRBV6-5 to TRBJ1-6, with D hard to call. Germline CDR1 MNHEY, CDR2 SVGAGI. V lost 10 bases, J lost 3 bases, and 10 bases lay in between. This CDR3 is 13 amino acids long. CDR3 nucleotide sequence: TGTGCCACCCGCCGGGACTATAATTCACCCCTCCACTTT. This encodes CATRRDYNSPLHF.

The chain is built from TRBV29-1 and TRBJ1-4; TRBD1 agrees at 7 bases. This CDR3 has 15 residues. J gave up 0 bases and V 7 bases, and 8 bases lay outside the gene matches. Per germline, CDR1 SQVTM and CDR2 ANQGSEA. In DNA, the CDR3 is TGCAGCGCCGGGACAGAGGGATCAACTAATGAAAAACTGTTTTTT. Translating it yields CSAGTEGSTNEKLFF. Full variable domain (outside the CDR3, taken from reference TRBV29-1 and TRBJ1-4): SAVISQKPSRDICQRGTSLTIQCQVDSQVTMMFWYRQQPGQSLTLIATANQGSEATYESGFVIDKFPISRPNLTFSTLTVSNMSPEDSSIYLCSAGTEGSTNEKLFFGSGTQLSVL.

CDR3 nucleotides: TGTGCCAGTAGAACCGGGACAGGGAGGAACACTGAAGCTTTCTTT. Protein sequence: CASRTGTGRNTEAFF. This chain links TRBV19 with TRBJ1-1, with 9 nucleotides matching TRBD1. After removal of 6 bases from V and 1 base from J, the junction contained 6 bases not matched to a gene. Germline assignment: CDR1 LNHDA and CDR2 SQIVND (reference sequence). The CDR3 sequence is 15 residues long.

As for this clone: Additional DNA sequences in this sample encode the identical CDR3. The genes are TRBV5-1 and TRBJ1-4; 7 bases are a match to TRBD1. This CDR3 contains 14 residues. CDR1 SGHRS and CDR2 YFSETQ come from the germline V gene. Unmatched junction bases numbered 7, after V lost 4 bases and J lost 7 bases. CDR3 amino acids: CASSPDREGEKLFF. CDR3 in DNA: TGCGCCAGCAGCCCTGACAGGGAAGGTGAAAAACTGTTTTTT.

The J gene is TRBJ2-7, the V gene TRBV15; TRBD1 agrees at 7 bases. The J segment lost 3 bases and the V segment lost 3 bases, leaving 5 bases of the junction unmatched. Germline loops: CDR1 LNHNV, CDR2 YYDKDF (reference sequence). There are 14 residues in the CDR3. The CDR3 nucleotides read TGTGCCACCAGCAGGACGACAGGGCGCTACGAGCAGTACTTC. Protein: CATSRTTGRYEQYF.

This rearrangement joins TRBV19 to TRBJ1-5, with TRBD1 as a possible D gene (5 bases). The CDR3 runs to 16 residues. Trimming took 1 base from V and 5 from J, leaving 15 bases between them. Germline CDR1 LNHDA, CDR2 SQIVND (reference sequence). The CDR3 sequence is CASSIAVGIRDQPQHF. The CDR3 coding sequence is TGTGCCAGTAGTATAGCGGTAGGGATCAGGGATCAGCCCCAGCATTTT.

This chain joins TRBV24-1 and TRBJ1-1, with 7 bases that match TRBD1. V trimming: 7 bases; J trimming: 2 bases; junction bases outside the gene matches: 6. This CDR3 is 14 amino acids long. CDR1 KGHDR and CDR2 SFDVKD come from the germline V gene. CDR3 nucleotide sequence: TGTGCCACCAGCCAGGGGACAGCCAACACTGAAGCTTTCTTT. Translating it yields CATSQGTANTEAFF.

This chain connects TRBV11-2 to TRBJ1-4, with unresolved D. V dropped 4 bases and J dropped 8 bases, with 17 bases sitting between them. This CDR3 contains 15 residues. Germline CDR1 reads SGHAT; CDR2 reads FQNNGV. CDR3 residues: CASSSHDGDREKLFF. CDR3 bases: TGTGCCAGCAGCTCCCATGACGGGGATAGAGAAAAACTGTTTTTT.

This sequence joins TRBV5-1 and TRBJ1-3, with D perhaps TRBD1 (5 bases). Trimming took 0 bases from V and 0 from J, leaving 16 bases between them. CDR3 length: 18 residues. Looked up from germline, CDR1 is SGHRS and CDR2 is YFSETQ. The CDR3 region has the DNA TGCGCCAGCAGCTTGGACCTCGGGGGACGGAGCTCTGGAAACACCATATATTTT. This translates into CASSLDLGGRSSGNTIYF.

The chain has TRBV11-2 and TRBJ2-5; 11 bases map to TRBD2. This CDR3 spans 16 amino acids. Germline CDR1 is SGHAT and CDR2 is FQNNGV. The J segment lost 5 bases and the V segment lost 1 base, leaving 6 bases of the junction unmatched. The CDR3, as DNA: TGTGCCAGCAGCTTAGCTAGCGGGGGGCCGTCGGAGACCCAGTACTTC. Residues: CASSLASGGPSETQYF.

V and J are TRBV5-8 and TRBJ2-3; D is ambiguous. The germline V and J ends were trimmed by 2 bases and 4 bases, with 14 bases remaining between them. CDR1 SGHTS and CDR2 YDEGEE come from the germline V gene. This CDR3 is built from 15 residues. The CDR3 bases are TGTGCCAGCAGCTTATCCGCAGGTTGGGCAGATACGCAGTATTTT. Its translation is CASSLSAGWADTQYF.

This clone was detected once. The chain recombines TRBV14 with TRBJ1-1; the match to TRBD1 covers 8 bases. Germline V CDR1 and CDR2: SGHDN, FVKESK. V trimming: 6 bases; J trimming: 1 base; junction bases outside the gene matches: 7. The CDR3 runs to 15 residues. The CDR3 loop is CASRNRTGPNTEAFF. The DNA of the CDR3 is TGTGCCAGCAGGAACCGGACAGGGCCGAACACTGAAGCTTTCTTT.